This TCR beta chain was profiled in a study of response to subunit inactivated influenza vaccine. Each CDR3 protein gets one entry after TCRdb re-called the RT-PCR reads with MiXCR. This sample has 500,000 to 600,000 distinct CDR3 sequences, with about 11% found just once. J was trimmed by 5 bases and V by 3 bases; bases with no gene match: 9. The CDR3 is 16 amino acids. Per germline, CDR1 SGHRS and CDR2 YFSETQ. This clonotype has just a few counts. These data also featured in a second study, about T cells expressing NK-cell markers. That study reports: A 5'RACE template switching approach incorporating UMIs was used to make TCR beta cDNA. The authors applied an anti-gamma-delta TCR antibody in several experiments, and it restricted sorting to alpha-beta TCR T cells. Leadership of the CD3+CD56-NKG2C+ fraction also belonged to these clonotypes in a few donors.

This specimen consisted of PBMCs from blood, obtained on the day of vaccination. The V call is TRBV5-1, the J call TRBJ2-3, with TRBD2 identical over 10 bases. The clonotype originates from a man aged 50 to 60 who received an inactivated influenza vaccine. DNA of the CDR3: TGCGCCAGCAGCTCCTTAGCGGGAGGAGCCGGAGATACGCAGTATTTT. The encoded protein is CASSSLAGGAGDTQYF. Combining the CDR3 with reference TRBV5-1 and TRBJ2-3 gives the whole variable domain KAGVTQTPRYLIKTRGQQVTLSCSPISGHRSVSWYQQTPGQGLQFLFEYFSETQRNKGNFPGRFSGRQFSNSRSEMNVSTLELGDSALYLCASSSLAGGAGDTQYFGPGTRLTVL.